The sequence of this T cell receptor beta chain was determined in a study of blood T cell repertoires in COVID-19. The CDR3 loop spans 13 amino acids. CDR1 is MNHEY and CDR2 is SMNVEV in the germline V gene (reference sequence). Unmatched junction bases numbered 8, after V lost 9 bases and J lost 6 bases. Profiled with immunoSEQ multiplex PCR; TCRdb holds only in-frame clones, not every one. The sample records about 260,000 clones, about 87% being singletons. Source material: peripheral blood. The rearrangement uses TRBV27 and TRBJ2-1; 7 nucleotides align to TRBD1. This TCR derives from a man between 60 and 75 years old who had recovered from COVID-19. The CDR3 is CASKTGLVNEQFF. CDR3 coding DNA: TGTGCCAGTAAGACAGGGCTCGTCAATGAGCAGTTCTTC.